This is a list of T cell receptor beta chains from one sample in a study of blood T cells in healthy people across ages. MiXCR, run by TCRdb on the 5' RACE reads, gives a single entry per CDR3 protein. This sample has about 1.7 million distinct CDR3 sequences, with 25% to 30% found just once. The source material was blood. Receptors originate from a woman in her twenties or thirties in good health. CDR3s include the opening cysteine and the closing phenylalanine or tryptophan. The D gene is left open where the match is weak. Size tells how often a clone was seen (once, few, many) or the class of an expanded clone, and some rows leave it out.

d_gene	v_gene	abundance	j_gene	CDR3nt	CDR3aa
TRBD2	TRBV4-1	.	TRBJ2-3	TGCGCCAGCAGTCTGGGACTAGCAGGGGGGCATGACCCAGATACGCAGTATTTT	CASSLGLAGGHDPDTQYF
TRBD2	TRBV4-1	.	TRBJ2-5	TGCGCCAGCAGCCAAGAACGACTAGCGGGGGCCCTCGCCGCCCAGTACTTC	CASSQERLAGALAAQYF
.	TRBV9	.	TRBJ2-1	TGTGCCAGCAGCGGGGGGTCCGACTCCAATTCCAATGAGCAGTTCTTC	CASSGGSDSNSNEQFF
.	TRBV4-3	.	TRBJ1-2	TGCGCCAGCAGCCAAGGCGGCTCTTTGGGAGGCTACACCTTC	CASSQGGSLGGYTF
.	TRBV20-1	few	TRBJ2-1	TGCAGTGCTGTGGGGCCCCCGGAGCAGTTCTTC	CSAVGPPEQFF
.	TRBV10-3	.	TRBJ2-2	TGTGCCATATGGCAGCCGAACACCGGGGAGCTGTTTTTT	CAIWQPNTGELFF
.	TRBV27	.	TRBJ2-1	TGTGCCAGCAGTTTATTTTCCGGGACTGCGAGGTATGAGCAGTTCTTC	CASSLFSGTARYEQFF
.	TRBV5-6	.	TRBJ2-3	TGTGCCAGCAGCTCCTTGGGGGGGCGAGCCCGCACAGATACGCAGTATTTT	CASSSLGGRARTDTQYF
.	TRBV18	few	TRBJ1-2	TGTGCCAGCTCACCCTCCCAACAGGACTATGGCTACACCTTC	CASSPSQQDYGYTF
.	TRBV6-6	.	TRBJ1-5	TGTGCCAGCAGTAGGGAGGGACAGCCCCAGCATTTT	CASSREGQPQHF
.	TRBV7-7	few	TRBJ1-1	TGTGCCAAAGGCAGGAACACTGAAGCTTTCTTT	CAKGRNTEAFF
TRBD2	TRBV29-1	few	TRBJ2-5	TGCAGCGGATACCTAGCGGGGGTAAAAGAGACCCAGTACTTC	CSGYLAGVKETQYF
TRBD1	TRBV28	few	TRBJ1-5	TGTGCCAGCAGCCCACCTCCCTGGACAGGGGATAATCAGCCCCAGCATTTT	CASSPPPWTGDNQPQHF
TRBD1	TRBV6-2/TRBV6-3	.	TRBJ2-7	TGTGCCAGCCCTAGTTACTCCGGACAGGCTTTCCCCTACGAGCAGTACTTC	CASPSYSGQAFPYEQYF
TRBD2	TRBV29-1	few	TRBJ2-1	TGCAGCGTTGGCCACGGGACTAGTCGCAATGAGCAGTTCTTC	CSVGHGTSRNEQFF
TRBD1	TRBV19	many	TRBJ1-2	TGTGCCGATATGGAACAGGGGAAGTCTACTTACACCTTC	CADMEQGKSTYTF
.	TRBV11-2	.	TRBJ1-1	TGTGCCAGCAGCCATCCTGGGCTACAGATGAACACTGAAGCTTTCTTT	CASSHPGLQMNTEAFF
TRBD1	TRBV12-5	few	TRBJ1-4	TGTGCTAGTGGTTTGGATTTCGGGACAGGGGGCGAAAAACTGTTTTTT	CASGLDFGTGGEKLFF
.	TRBV6-5	few	TRBJ2-1	TGTGCCAGCAGTTACATGGGAAATGGGAATGAGCAGTTCTTC	CASSYMGNGNEQFF
TRBD1	TRBV6-6	.	TRBJ2-1	TGTGCCAGCAGTTACAATCCGGGACAGGGGGAAGCCTACAATGAGCAGTTCTTC	CASSYNPGQGEAYNEQFF
TRBD1	TRBV24-1	few	TRBJ1-2	TGTGCCACCAGTGATTTTTGGGACAGGGGTACCTGTGGCTACACCTTC	CATSDFWDRGTCGYTF
TRBD1	TRBV3-1	.	TRBJ1-2	TGTGCCAGCAGCCGTCGGGGGACAGTTTATGGCTACACCTTC	CASSRRGTVYGYTF
TRBD2	TRBV20-1	many	TRBJ2-4	TGCAGTGCTAGAGGCAGCGGGATGGGTATTCAGTACTTC	CSARGSGMGIQYF
.	TRBV12-3/TRBV12-4	.	TRBJ2-1	TGTGCCAGCAGTTTAAAGGGAAAAAAGCAGTTCTTC	CASSLKGKKQFF
.	TRBV7-8	few	TRBJ2-7	TGTGCCAGCAGCAGCCAGGGCCGGCTCGGCGAGCAGTACTTC	CASSSQGRLGEQYF
.	TRBV5-4	.	TRBJ2-1	TGTGCCAGCAGCCCCGAAGGAGGGATTCCCTACAATGAGCAGTTCTTC	CASSPEGGIPYNEQFF
.	TRBV7-2	once	TRBJ1-1	TGTGCCATCAGCTTGGTAGGGGCAGACACTGAAGCTTTCTTT	CAISLVGADTEAFF
TRBD2	TRBV15	once	TRBJ2-3	TGTGCCACCAGCAGCCCCCTAGCGGGTGCCACGGGTACGCAGTATTTT	CATSSPLAGATGTQYF
.	TRBV20-1	.	TRBJ2-3	TGCAGTGCTTTCTCTTCTAGGTTTCTAAGCACAGATACGCAGTATTTT	CSAFSSRFLSTDTQYF
.	TRBV29-1	few	TRBJ1-2	TGCAGCGTCGGACCGGAACCTTATGGCTACACCTTC	CSVGPEPYGYTF
TRBD1	TRBV2	.	TRBJ2-7	TGTGCCGCCAACCGGGACAGGGGGCTGAACGAGCAGTACTTC	CAANRDRGLNEQYF
.	TRBV11-3	few	TRBJ2-7	TGTGCCAGCAGCGCCGGGACGGGGACGCGCGAGCAGTACTTC	CASSAGTGTREQYF
TRBD1	TRBV7-2	.	TRBJ2-1	TGTGCCAGCAGCTTGCCCTCGACAGGGTGGAATGAGCAGTTCTTC	CASSLPSTGWNEQFF
TRBD2	TRBV5-5	.	TRBJ2-1	TGTGCCAGCAGCTTGGAACCCCTCCTAGCGGGGACGTACAATGAGCAGTTCTTC	CASSLEPLLAGTYNEQFF
.	TRBV6-5	.	TRBJ1-2	TGTGCCAGCAGTCGCGGAACGGGTGGCTACACCTTC	CASSRGTGGYTF
.	TRBV7-2	few	TRBJ2-1	TGTGCCAGCAGCTTCGACAGGTTCTCCTACAATGAGCAGTTCTTC	CASSFDRFSYNEQFF
.	TRBV29-1	.	TRBJ1-5	.	CSVERPGTGAEQFFGPGSNQPQHF
.	TRBV27	.	TRBJ1-2	TGTGCCAGCAGTTTATCGATGGGGGGGGCCTTCAGGGGCTACACCTTC	CASSLSMGGAFRGYTF
.	TRBV20-1	few	TRBJ2-5	TGCGGTGCCACGTACCCCAGCTCCGAGACCCAGTACTTC	CGATYPSSETQYF
TRBD1	TRBV6-2/TRBV6-3	.	TRBJ1-1	TGTGCCAGCAGTCTACAGGGGCGTTGGAACACTGAAGCTTTCTTT	CASSLQGRWNTEAFF
.	TRBV18	.	TRBJ2-1	TGTGCCAGCTCACCTATGGGACCCGAGAGGGGGTTTGAGCAGTTCTTC	CASSPMGPERGFEQFF
TRBD2	TRBV25-1	.	TRBJ2-5	TGTGCCAGCAGTGAATATGGACTAGTAGAAGAGACCCAGTACTTC	CASSEYGLVEETQYF
.	TRBV20-1	.	TRBJ2-7	TGCAGTGCTCCCGGGTTTAACAATGAGCAGTACTTC	CSAPGFNNEQYF
TRBD2	TRBV6-5	many	TRBJ2-1	TGTGCCAGCAGTTACGGCGGGGGGGCCAGTGAGCAGTTCTTC	CASSYGGGASEQFF
TRBD2	TRBV12-3/TRBV12-4	.	TRBJ2-2	TGTGCCAGCAGTTTAGGGGCTAGCGGGAGACAGATGGGCACCGGGGAGCTGTTTTTT	CASSLGASGRQMGTGELFF
.	TRBV28	.	TRBJ1-1	TGTGCCAGCCTAGGCAGCCCAGTGGGGGGCACTGAAGCTTTCTTT	CASLGSPVGGTEAFF
.	TRBV7-2	many	TRBJ1-2	TGTGCCAGCAGCTTAGACCCTAACTATGGCTACACCTTC	CASSLDPNYGYTF
TRBD2	TRBV12-3/TRBV12-4	.	TRBJ2-4	TGTGCCAACCGGGCGGGAGGTGACGGTGAGCAGTACTTC	CANRAGGDGEQYF